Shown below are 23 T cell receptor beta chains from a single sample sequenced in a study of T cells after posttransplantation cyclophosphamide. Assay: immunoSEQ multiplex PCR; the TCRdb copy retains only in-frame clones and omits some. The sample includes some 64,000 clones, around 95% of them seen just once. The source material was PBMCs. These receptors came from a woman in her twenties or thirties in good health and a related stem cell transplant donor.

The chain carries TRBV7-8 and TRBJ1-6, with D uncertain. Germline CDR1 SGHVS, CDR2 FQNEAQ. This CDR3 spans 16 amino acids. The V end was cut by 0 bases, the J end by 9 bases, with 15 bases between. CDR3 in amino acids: CASSLAGGNIASPLHF. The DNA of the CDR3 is TGTGCCAGCAGCTTAGCGGGTGGTAATATTGCTTCACCCCTCCACTTT.

The CDR3, as DNA: TGCGCCAGCAGCTTGCGGGACAGGGAAGGTCTAACACCCCTCCACTTT. Translating it yields CASSLRDREGLTPLHF. The V call is TRBV5-1, the J call TRBJ1-6; 9 bases agree with TRBD1. Unmatched junction bases numbered 10, after V lost 1 base and J lost 11 bases. Germline CDR1 SGHRS, CDR2 YFSETQ. This CDR3 comprises 16 residues.

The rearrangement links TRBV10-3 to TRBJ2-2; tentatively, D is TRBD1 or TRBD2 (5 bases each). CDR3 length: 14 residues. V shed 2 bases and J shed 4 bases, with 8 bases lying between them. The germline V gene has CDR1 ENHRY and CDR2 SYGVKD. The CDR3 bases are TGTGCCATCAGTGAGGTGGGACGCACCGGGGAGCTGTTTTTT. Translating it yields CAISEVGRTGELFF.

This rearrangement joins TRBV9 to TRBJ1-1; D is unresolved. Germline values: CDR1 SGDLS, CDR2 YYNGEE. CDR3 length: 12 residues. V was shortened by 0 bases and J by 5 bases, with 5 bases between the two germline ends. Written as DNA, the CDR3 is TGTGCCAGCAGCGTAGGTGGGACTGAAGCTTTCTTT. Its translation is CASSVGGTEAFF. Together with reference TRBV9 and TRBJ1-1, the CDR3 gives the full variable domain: DSGVTQTPKHLITATGQRVTLRCSPRSGDLSVYWYQQSLDQGLQFLIQYYNGEERAKGNILERFSAQQFPDLHSELNLSSLELGDSALYFCASSVGGTEAFFGQGTRLTVV.

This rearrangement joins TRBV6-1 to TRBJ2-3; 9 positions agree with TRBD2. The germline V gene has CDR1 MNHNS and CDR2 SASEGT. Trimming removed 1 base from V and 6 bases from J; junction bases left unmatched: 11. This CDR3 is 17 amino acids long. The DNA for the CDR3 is TGTGCCAGCAGTGAAGAGTCGGGCGGGGGGGCGACGGATACGCAGTATTTT. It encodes CASSEESGGGATDTQYF.

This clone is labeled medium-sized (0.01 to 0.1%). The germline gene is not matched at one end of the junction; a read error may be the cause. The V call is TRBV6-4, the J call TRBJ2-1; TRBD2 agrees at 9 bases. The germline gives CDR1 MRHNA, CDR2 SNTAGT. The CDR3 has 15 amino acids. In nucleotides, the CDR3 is TGTGCCAGCAGTGACGGGGAGACTAGCGGCAATGAACAGTTCTTC. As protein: CASSDGETSGNEQFF.

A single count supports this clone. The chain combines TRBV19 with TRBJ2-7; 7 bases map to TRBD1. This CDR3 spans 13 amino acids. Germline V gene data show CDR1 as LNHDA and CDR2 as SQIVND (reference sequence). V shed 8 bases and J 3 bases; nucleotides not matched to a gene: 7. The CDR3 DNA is TGTGCCAGTTCTAATGACAGGGACTACGAGCAGTACTTC. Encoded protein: CASSNDRDYEQYF.

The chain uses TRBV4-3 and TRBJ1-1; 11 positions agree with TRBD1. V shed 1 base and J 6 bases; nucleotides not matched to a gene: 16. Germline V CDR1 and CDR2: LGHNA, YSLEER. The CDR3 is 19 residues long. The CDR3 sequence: CASSQVSYKPGQGGPEAFF. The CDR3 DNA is TGCGCCAGCAGCCAAGTGTCATACAAACCGGGACAGGGGGGCCCTGAAGCTTTCTTT.

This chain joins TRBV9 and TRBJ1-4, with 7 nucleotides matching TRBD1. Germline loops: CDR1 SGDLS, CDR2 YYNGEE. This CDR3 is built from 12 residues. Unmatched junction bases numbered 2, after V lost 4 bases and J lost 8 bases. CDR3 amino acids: CASSRGREKLFF. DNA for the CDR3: TGTGCCAGCAGCAGGGGGCGCGAAAAACTGTTTTTT.

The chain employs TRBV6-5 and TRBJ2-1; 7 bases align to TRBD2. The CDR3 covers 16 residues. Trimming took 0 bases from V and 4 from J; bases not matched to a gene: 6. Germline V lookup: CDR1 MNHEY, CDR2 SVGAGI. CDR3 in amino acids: CASSYSGGRSYNEQFF. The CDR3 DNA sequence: TGTGCCAGCAGTTACTCCGGGGGGAGAAGTTACAATGAGCAGTTCTTC.

The CDR3 reads CASKRAGGVETQYF. The CDR3, as DNA: TGTGCCAGCAAACGAGCGGGGGGGGTGGAGACCCAGTACTTC. The V call is TRBV2, the J call TRBJ2-5, with 10 nucleotides matching TRBD2. The CDR3 covers 14 residues. The V gene end was trimmed by 7 bases and the J gene end by 5 bases; junction bases not matched to a gene: 7. Germline V gene data show CDR1 as SNHLY and CDR2 as FYNNEI.

DNA of the CDR3: TGTGCCAGCAGTGAATCTAAGCTAGGGGTGCGCGGGGAGCTGTTTTTT. Its protein product is CASSESKLGVRGELFF. This sequence joins TRBV6-1 and TRBJ2-2; the D gene is possibly TRBD1 (5 bases). V was trimmed by 2 bases and J by 7 bases, leaving 17 bases between them. Germline V gene data show CDR1 as MNHNS and CDR2 as SASEGT. This CDR3 spans 16 amino acids.

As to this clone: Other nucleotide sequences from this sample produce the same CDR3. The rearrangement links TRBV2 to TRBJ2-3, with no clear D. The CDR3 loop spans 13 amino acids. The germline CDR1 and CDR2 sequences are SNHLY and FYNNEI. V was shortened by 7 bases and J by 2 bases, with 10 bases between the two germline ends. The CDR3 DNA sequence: TGTGCCAGCAACGGTTTTTTCACAGATACGCAGTATTTT. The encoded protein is CASNGFFTDTQYF.

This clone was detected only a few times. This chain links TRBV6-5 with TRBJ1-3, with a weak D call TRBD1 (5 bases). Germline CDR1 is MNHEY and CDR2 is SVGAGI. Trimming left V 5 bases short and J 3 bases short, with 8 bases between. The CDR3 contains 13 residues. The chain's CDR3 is CASSRRVGNTIYF. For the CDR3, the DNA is TGTGCCAGCAGTCGCAGGGTTGGAAACACCATATATTTT.

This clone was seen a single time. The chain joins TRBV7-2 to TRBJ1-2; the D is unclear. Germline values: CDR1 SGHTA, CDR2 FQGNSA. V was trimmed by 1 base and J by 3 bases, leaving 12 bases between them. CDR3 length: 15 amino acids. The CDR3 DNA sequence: TGTGCCAGCAGCTTAGGGAATGGCATATACTATGGCTACACCTTC. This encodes CASSLGNGIYYGYTF.

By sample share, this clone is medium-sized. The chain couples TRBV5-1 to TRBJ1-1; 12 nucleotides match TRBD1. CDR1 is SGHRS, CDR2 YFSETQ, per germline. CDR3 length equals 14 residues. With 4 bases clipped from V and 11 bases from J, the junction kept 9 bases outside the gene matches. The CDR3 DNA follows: TGCGCCAGCAGCCCGGGACAGGGGGCGCGGAACGCTTTCTTT. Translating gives CASSPGQGARNAFF.

Here the CDR3 reads CASSASWAKDEKLFF. CDR3 in DNA: TGTGCCAGCAGTGCCTCTTGGGCAAAGGATGAAAAACTGTTTTTT. The chain joins TRBV6-1 to TRBJ1-4; D ambiguous. Germline V gives CDR1 MNHNS, CDR2 SASEGT. This CDR3 comprises 15 residues. Trimming left V 4 bases short and J 6 bases short, with 15 bases between.

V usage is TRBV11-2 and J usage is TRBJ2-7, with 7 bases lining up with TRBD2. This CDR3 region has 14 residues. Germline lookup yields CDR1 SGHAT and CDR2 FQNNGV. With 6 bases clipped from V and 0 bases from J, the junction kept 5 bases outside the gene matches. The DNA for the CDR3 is TGTGCCAGCAGACAACGGGGGGTCTCCTACGAGCAGTACTTC. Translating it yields CASRQRGVSYEQYF.

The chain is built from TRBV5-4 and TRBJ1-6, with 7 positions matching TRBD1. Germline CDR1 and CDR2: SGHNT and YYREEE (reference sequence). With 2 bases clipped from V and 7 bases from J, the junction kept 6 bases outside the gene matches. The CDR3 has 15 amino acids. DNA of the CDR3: TGTGCCAGCAGCTTAGAAGGGACAGTAAATTCACCCCTCCACTTT. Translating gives CASSLEGTVNSPLHF.

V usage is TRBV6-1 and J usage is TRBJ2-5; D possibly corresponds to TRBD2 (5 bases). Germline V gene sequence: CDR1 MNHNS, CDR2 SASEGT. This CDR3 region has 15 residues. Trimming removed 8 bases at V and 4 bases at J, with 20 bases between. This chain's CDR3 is CASSPGVLFRETQYF. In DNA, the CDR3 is TGTGCCAGCTCACCCGGGGTACTTTTTCGAGAGACCCAGTACTTC.

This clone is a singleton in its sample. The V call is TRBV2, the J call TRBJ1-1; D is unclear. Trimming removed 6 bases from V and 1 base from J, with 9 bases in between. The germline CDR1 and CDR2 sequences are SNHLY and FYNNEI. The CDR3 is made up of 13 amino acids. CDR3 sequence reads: CASSKEKNTEAFF. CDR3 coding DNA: TGTGCCAGCAGCAAGGAGAAGAACACTGAAGCTTTCTTT. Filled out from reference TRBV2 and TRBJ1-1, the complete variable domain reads EPEVTQTPSHQVTQMGQEVILRCVPISNHLYFYWYRQILGQKVEFLVSFYNNEISEKSEIFDDQFSVERPDGSNFTLKIRSTKLEDSAMYFCASSKEKNTEAFFGQGTRLTVV.

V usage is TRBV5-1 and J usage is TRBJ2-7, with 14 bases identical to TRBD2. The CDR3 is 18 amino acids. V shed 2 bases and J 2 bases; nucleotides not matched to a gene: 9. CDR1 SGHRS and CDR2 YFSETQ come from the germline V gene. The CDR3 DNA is TGCGCCAGCAGCTTAAATCCCGGGACTAGCGGGGGCACCTACGAGCAGTACTTC. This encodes CASSLNPGTSGGTYEQYF.

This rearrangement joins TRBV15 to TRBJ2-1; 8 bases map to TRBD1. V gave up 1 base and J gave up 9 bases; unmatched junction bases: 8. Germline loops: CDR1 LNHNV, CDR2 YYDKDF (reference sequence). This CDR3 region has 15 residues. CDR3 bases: TGTGCCACCAGCAGAGGAGACAGGGGTTTCACTGAGCAGTTCTTC. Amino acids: CATSRGDRGFTEQFF.